This is a list of T cell receptor beta chains from one sample in a study of blood T cell repertoires in COVID-19. Repertoires were generated with immunoSEQ multiplex PCR, while TCRdb's copy carries only in-frame clones and drops some. Altogether about 80,000 clones are present, under 80% being singletons, with the ten largest covering about 16%. The specimen was peripheral blood. All receptors derive from a human donor in a cohort sampled during active COVID-19. The conserved cysteine and the conserved F or W are not part of the CDR3 here. Clone size is given for some rows only: seen once, a few or many times, or a class if the clone is expanded.

v_call clone_size cdr3_aa
TRBV18 - ASSRLSGGYGYT
TRBV7-9 few ASSLAPMSETQY
TRBV4-1 - ASSQPGWSATEAF
TRBV28 - ASSRGGGAPETQY
TRBV12-5 - ASGLVGGRAFNEQF
TRBV27 - ASSWGQGARDEQF
TRBV6-5 - ASSYSDSMNTEAF
TRBV7-8 - ASSLRDRNPEY
TRBV7-6 - ASSLGHHSYEQY
TRBV19 - ASSIAPGGNNYGYT
TRBV19 - ASSIMAGSRTGELF
TRBV2 - ASSEGTSGGAGQETQY
TRBV27 - ASSPLQGPNTEAF
TRBV6-1 few ASSEGPMGAGGYT
TRBV4-1 - ASSPGDWYGYT
TRBV3-1/TRBV3-2 few ASSQGQVLKGSQH
TRBV21-1 once ASSKRRGLLCNEQF
TRBV18 - ASSPPTGAGANVLT
TRBV13 - ASSFGLAGVAETQY
TRBV6-6 - ASSYSRGRTGELF
TRBV7-2 - ASTPGQETQY
TRBV29-1 - SVANGRSGTGELF
TRBV7-9 - ASSLVKRDTQY
TRBV10-3 - AINKDRRYEQY
TRBV7-6 - ASSAGQGSTYEQY
TRBV28 - ASTQSSYNSPLH
TRBV6-5 - ASSFSGTGAGGYT
TRBV7-9 - ASRGLAQNEQF
TRBV6-6 few ASSYAGGGGYT
TRBV3-1/TRBV3-2 - ASSPRGGRAYTDTQY
TRBV6-5 - ASSWTGERYEQY
TRBV12-3/TRBV12-4 once ASSLGGGYT
TRBV7-9 - ASSLLGWGQVNTEAF
TRBV9 - ASSVWGDSSYNEQF
TRBV24-1 - ATSDPGLAGGNTGELF
TRBV23-1 once ASSQCSQGQRVNTEAF
TRBV5-1 - ASSLVGGRETQY
TRBV11-2 once ASSKITGLGEKLF
TRBV24-1 - ATSDPGLAGGPDTDTQY
TRBV6-4 - ASSSGTANTGELF
TRBV9 - ASSSGLVEDEQF
TRBV14 - ASSIPTGVNTEAF
TRBV6-5 - ASSGVSGNTIY
TRBV5-1 - ASSLAPGQYYGYT
TRBV5-6 - ASSLISSGVNQPQH
TRBV13 - ASSLAGGPYEQY
TRBV27 - ASSPGGGPNNEQF
TRBV6-6 - ASRRLAGDFRETQY
TRBV10-2 - ASSDDQGGVTDYGYT
TRBV5-8 - ASSPDDRAITGELF
TRBV9 - ASSPAQGAEAF
TRBV24-1 - ATSDLGQGSYNEQF
TRBV24-1 once ATSDSRSLRDWVTGELF
TRBV12-3/TRBV12-4 - ASSTGGWNIQY
TRBV7-2 - ASSLVVLAGTDTQY
TRBV29-1 - SIWGGVTDTQY